A selection of T cell receptor beta chains follows, all from one sample in a study of PD-1 blockade in classical Hodgkin lymphoma. Measured with immunoSEQ multiplex PCR; TCRdb has only the in-frame clones, and not every one. The sample has roughly 60,000 clones, about nine tenths seen once. The sample in question was peripheral blood mononuclear cells (PBMCs), obtained at baseline. These TCRs come from a human donor with classical Hodgkin lymphoma. CDR3s include the opening cysteine and the closing phenylalanine or tryptophan. A D gene is named only where the DNA matches it firmly. Some rows mark clone size as missing; the rest say once, few, many or name a class of expanded clone.

size: NA; V: TRBV5-1; D: NA; J: TRBJ2-5; DNA: TGCGCCAGCAGCTTGTGGGAGAGGGAGACCCAGTACTTC; CDR3: CASSLWERETQYF
size: NA; V: TRBV7-2; D: NA; J: TRBJ1-6; DNA: TGTGCCAGCAGCGCCTCAAGCTCCTATAATTCACCCCTCCACTTT; CDR3: CASSASSSYNSPLHF
size: NA; V: TRBV6-1; D: TRBD2; J: TRBJ2-5; DNA: TGTGCCAGCAGTGAACTGGCTAGCGGGAGGGTGGAGACCCAGTACTTC; CDR3: CASSELASGRVETQYF
size: NA; V: TRBV7-3; D: NA; J: TRBJ2-5; DNA: TGTGCCAGCAGCTTAAGGGGCGGACCTTCGGATCTGAAAGAGACCCAGTACTTC; CDR3: CASSLRGGPSDLKETQYF
size: NA; V: TRBV20-1; D: NA; J: TRBJ2-7; DNA: TGCAGTGCTAGTTACGGGCTCGAGCAGTACTTC; CDR3: CSASYGLEQYF
size: NA; V: TRBV5-1; D: NA; J: TRBJ2-3; DNA: TGCGCCAGCAGAAACAGGGTCACAGATACGCAGTATTTT; CDR3: CASRNRVTDTQYF
size: NA; V: TRBV7-2; D: NA; J: TRBJ2-7; DNA: TGTGCCAGCAGCTTTACCCAGGGAAGATCCTACGAGCAGTACTTC; CDR3: CASSFTQGRSYEQYF
size: few; V: TRBV14; D: TRBD1; J: TRBJ1-2; DNA: TGTGCCAGCAGCCAAGCAGGGGGCCGTGGCTACACCTTC; CDR3: CASSQAGGRGYTF
size: NA; V: TRBV18; D: TRBD1; J: TRBJ2-2; DNA: TGTGCCAGCTCATCAATAAAACCAGGGGGCAAATCCACCGGGGAGCTGTTTTTT; CDR3: CASSSIKPGGKSTGELFF
size: NA; V: TRBV11-2; D: NA; J: TRBJ2-7; DNA: TGTGCCAGCAGCCCCCGCGCTAGCCTCCTCGACTACGAGCAGTACTTC; CDR3: CASSPRASLLDYEQYF
size: NA; V: TRBV27; D: NA; J: TRBJ2-7; DNA: TGTGCCAGCAGTTTGCACCCACAGGGTATAGGATCACTGGGTCTCTACGAGCAGTACTTC; CDR3: CASSLHPQGIGSLGLYEQYF
size: NA; V: TRBV5-4; D: TRBD1; J: TRBJ1-1; DNA: TGTGCCAGCAACCGGGGACAGGGGGTGAACACTGAAGCTTTCTTT; CDR3: CASNRGQGVNTEAFF
size: NA; V: TRBV11-2; D: NA; J: TRBJ2-7; DNA: TGTGCCAGCAGCGCCGGGTACGAGCAGTACTTC; CDR3: CASSAGYEQYF
size: NA; V: TRBV6-5; D: NA; J: TRBJ1-1; DNA: TGTGCCAGCAGTGAATACAGGGTAGCCACTGAAGCTTTCTTT; CDR3: CASSEYRVATEAFF
size: NA; V: TRBV6-4; D: TRBD1; J: TRBJ2-7; DNA: TGTGCCAGCAGGTCGGGACAGGGATGGGGCGCCTACGAGCAGTACTTC; CDR3: CASRSGQGWGAYEQYF
size: NA; V: TRBV30; D: NA; J: TRBJ2-5; DNA: TGTGCCTGGAGTGTGGGAGCGGGTTTCCAAGAGACCCAGTACTTC; CDR3: CAWSVGAGFQETQYF
size: NA; V: TRBV5-4; D: NA; J: TRBJ2-1; DNA: TGTGCCAGCAGCTTCGGGATTAGCTCCTACAATGAGCAGTTCTTC; CDR3: CASSFGISSYNEQFF
size: NA; V: TRBV28; D: NA; J: TRBJ1-4; DNA: TGTGCCAGCAGTTTAAGAGGGGGAAAGGGTGAAAAACTGTTTTTT; CDR3: CASSLRGGKGEKLFF
size: NA; V: TRBV28; D: NA; J: TRBJ2-5; DNA: TGTGCCAGCAGTTTTAACCAGGGCCCAAAAGAGACCCAGTACTTC; CDR3: CASSFNQGPKETQYF
size: NA; V: TRBV6-1; D: NA; J: TRBJ1-5; DNA: TGTGCCAGCAGTGAACCTACCAGGGATGGAAAGGACAATCAGCCCCAGCATTTT; CDR3: CASSEPTRDGKDNQPQHF
size: NA; V: TRBV27; D: NA; J: TRBJ1-2; DNA: TGTGCCAGCAGTTTAGGGGGCCCCGCGGACTATGGCTACACCTTC; CDR3: CASSLGGPADYGYTF
size: NA; V: TRBV15; D: TRBD1; J: TRBJ1-2; DNA: TGTGCCACCAGCAGAGTAGGACAGGCGCTTAACTATGGCTACACCTTC; CDR3: CATSRVGQALNYGYTF
size: few; V: TRBV7-9; D: NA; J: TRBJ1-2; DNA: TGTGCCAGCAGCCCGCGGACAGATAACTATGGCTACACCTTC; CDR3: CASSPRTDNYGYTF
size: NA; V: TRBV27; D: NA; J: TRBJ1-4; DNA: TGTGCCAGCAGTTGGACACTTAATGAAAAACTGTTTTTT; CDR3: CASSWTLNEKLFF
size: NA; V: TRBV7-2; D: NA; J: TRBJ2-3; DNA: TGTGCCAGCAGCTTAGCGGGAGGCACAGATACGCAGTATTTT; CDR3: CASSLAGGTDTQYF
size: NA; V: TRBV23-1; D: TRBD2; J: TRBJ2-7; DNA: TGCGCCAGCAGTCTACTCAACCGGGGGGGCTACGAGCAGTACTTC; CDR3: CASSLLNRGGYEQYF
size: NA; V: TRBV30; D: TRBD1; J: TRBJ2-4; DNA: TGTGCCTGGAGCCTGGGACAGGGGGCAAACATTCAGTACTTC; CDR3: CAWSLGQGANIQYF
size: NA; V: TRBV9; D: NA; J: TRBJ2-1; DNA: TGTGCCAGCAGCGTAGAATTGGGTGAGCAGTTCTTC; CDR3: CASSVELGEQFF